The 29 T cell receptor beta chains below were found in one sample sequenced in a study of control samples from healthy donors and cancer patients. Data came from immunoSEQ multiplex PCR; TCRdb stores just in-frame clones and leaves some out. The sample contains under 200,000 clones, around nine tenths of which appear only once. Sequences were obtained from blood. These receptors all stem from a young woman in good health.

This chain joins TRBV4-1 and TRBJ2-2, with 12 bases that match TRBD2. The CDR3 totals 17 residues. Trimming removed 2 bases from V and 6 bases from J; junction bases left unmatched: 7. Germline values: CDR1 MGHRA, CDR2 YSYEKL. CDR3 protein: CASSQPQTSGRSGELFF. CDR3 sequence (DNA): TGCGCCAGCAGCCAACCTCAAACTAGCGGGAGGTCCGGGGAGCTGTTTTTT.

The CDR3 DNA is TGTGCCGGGTCGGGGGCCTCTCGTGAAAAACTGTTTTTT. It translates to CAGSGASREKLFF. The chain uses TRBV27 and TRBJ1-4, with D maybe TRBD1 (6 bases). The CDR3 has 13 amino acids. CDR1 is MNHEY, CDR2 SMNVEV, per germline (reference sequence). Trimming took off 11 bases at V and 7 bases at J, with 17 bases between the two ends. The full variable domain, rest sourced from reference TRBV27 and TRBJ1-4, is EAQVTQNPRYLITVTGKKLTVTCSQNMNHEYMSWYRQDPGLGLRQIYYSMNVEVTDKGDVPEGYKVSRKEKRNFPLILESPSPNQTSLYFCAGSGASREKLFFGSGTQLSVL.

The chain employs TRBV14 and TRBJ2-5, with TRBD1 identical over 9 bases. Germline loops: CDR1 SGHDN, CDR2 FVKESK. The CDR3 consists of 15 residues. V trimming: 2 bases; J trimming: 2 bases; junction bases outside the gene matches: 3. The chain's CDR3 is CASSQWDRVQETQYF. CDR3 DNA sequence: TGTGCCAGCAGCCAATGGGACAGGGTGCAAGAGACCCAGTACTTC.

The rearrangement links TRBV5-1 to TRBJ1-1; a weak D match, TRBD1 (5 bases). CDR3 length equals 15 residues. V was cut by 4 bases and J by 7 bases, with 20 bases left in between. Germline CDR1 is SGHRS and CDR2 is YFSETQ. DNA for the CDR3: TGCGCCAGCAGCCTGGGGACCCTAGTGGTTGGTGAAGCTTTCTTT. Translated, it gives CASSLGTLVVGEAFF.

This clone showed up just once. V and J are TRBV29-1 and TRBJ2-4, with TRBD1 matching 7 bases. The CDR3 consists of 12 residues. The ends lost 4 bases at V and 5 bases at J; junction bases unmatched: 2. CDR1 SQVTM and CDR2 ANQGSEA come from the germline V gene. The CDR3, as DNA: TGCAGCGTTGGGACAGGTGAAAACATTCAGTACTTC. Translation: CSVGTGENIQYF.

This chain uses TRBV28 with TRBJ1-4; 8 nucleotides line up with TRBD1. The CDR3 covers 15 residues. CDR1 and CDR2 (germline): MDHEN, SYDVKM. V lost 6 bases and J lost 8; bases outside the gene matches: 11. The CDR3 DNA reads TGTGCCAGCAGCACCGCAGGGGGCGCAGGGGAAAAACTGTTTTTT. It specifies CASSTAGGAGEKLFF.

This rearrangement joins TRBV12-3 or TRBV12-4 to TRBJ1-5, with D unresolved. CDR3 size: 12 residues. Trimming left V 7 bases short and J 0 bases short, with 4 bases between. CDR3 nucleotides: TGTGCCAGCACCCTTAGCAATCAGCCCCAGCATTTT. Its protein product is CASTLSNQPQHF.

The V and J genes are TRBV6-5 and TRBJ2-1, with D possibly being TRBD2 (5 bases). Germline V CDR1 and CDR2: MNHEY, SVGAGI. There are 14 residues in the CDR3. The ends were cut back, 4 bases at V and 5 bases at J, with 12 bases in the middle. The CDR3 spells CASSSGGPHNEQFF. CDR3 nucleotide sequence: TGTGCCAGCAGTTCGGGCGGGCCACACAATGAGCAGTTCTTC.

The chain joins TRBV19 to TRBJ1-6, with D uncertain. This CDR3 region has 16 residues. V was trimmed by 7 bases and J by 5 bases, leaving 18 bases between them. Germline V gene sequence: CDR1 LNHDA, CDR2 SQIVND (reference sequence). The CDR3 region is CASIPRRAEDNSPLHF. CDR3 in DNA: TGTGCCAGTATCCCCAGGAGGGCCGAGGATAATTCACCCCTCCACTTT.

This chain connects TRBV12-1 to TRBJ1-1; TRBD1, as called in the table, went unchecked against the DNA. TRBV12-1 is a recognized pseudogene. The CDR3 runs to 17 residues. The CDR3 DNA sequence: TGTGCCAGCAGCTTTGTTTCGCCTACAGGGGTGAACACTGAAGCTTTCTTT. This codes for CASSFVSPTGVNTEAFF.

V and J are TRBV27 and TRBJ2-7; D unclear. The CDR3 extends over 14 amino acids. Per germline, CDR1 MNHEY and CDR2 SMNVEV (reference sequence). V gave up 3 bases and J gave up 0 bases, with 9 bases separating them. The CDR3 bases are TGTGCCAGCAGTTTGATCCCTTTCTCCTACGAGCAGTACTTC. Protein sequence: CASSLIPFSYEQYF.

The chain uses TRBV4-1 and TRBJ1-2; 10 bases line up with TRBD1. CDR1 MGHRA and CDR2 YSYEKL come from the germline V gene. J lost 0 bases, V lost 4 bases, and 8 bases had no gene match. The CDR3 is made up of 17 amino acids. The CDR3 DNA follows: TGCGCCAGCAGCCCCAGACAGGGGGCCGTAGCTAACTATGGCTACACCTTC. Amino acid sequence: CASSPRQGAVANYGYTF.

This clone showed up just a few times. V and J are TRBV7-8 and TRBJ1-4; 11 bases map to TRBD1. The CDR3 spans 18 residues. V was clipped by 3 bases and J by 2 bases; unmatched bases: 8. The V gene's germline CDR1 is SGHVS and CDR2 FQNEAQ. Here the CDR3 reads CASSLDRGLITTNEKLFF. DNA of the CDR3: TGTGCCAGCAGCTTGGACAGGGGGCTTATTACGACTAATGAAAAACTGTTTTTT. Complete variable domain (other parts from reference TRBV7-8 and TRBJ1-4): GAGVSQSPRYKVAKRGQDVALRCDPISGHVSLFWYQQALGQGPEFLTYFQNEAQLDKSGLPSDRFFAERPEGSVSTLKIQRTQQEDSAVYLCASSLDRGLITTNEKLFFGSGTQLSVL.

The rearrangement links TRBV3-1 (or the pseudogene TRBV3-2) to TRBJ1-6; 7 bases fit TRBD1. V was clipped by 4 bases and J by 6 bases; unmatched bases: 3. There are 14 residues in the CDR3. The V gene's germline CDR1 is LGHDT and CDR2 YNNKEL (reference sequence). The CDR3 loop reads CASSLGQFNSPLHF. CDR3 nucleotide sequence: TGTGCCAGCAGCCTGGGACAGTTTAATTCACCCCTCCACTTT.

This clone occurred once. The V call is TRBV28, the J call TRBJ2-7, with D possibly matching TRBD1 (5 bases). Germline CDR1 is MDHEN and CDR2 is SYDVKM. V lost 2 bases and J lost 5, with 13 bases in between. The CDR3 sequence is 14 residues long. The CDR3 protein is CASSLGASRNEQYF. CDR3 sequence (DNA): TGTGCCAGCAGTTTAGGGGCCAGCCGGAACGAGCAGTACTTC.

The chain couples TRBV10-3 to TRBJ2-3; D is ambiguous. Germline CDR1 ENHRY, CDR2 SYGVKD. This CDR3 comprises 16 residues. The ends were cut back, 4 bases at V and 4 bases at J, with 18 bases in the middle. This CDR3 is CAISAEDPFPADTQYF. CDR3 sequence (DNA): TGTGCCATCAGTGCAGAAGACCCCTTCCCCGCAGATACGCAGTATTTT.

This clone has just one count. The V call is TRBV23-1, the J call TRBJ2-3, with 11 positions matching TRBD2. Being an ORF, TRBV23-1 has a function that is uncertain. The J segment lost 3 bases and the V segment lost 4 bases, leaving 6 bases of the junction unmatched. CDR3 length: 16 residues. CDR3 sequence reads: CASSLAGGPITDTQYF. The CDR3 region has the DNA TGCGCCAGCAGTCTAGCGGGAGGGCCTATAACAGATACGCAGTATTTT.

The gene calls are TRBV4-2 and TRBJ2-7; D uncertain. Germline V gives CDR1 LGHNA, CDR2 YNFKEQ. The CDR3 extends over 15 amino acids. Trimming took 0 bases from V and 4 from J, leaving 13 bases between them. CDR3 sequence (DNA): TGTGCCAGCAGCCAAGATTTGGGAAACTTATACGAGCAGTACTTC. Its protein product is CASSQDLGNLYEQYF.

CDR3 region: CASSLEQGGNEKLFF. In DNA form, the CDR3 reads TGCGCCAGCAGCTTGGAGCAGGGGGGTAATGAAAAACTGTTTTTT. The chain uses TRBV5-1 and TRBJ1-4, with 7 positions matching TRBD1. CDR3 length: 15 residues. V lost 0 bases, J lost 4 bases, and 3 bases stayed unmatched. Per the germline V gene, CDR1 is SGHRS and CDR2 is YFSETQ.

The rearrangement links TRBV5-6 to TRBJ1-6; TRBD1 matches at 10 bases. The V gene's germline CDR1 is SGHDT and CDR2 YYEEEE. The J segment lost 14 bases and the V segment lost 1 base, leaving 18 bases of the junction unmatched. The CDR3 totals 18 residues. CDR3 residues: CASSLLIPRDRGKNTLHF. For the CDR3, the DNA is TGTGCCAGCAGCTTGCTGATCCCCCGGGACAGGGGTAAAAACACCCTCCACTTT.

The CDR3 DNA follows: TGTGCCAGCAGCTCTCCCGGGCCCGCGGGGGCTGAAGCTTTCTTT. It is translated as CASSSPGPAGAEAFF. The gene calls are TRBV5-4 and TRBJ1-1; perhaps TRBD1 as D (5 bases). Looked up from germline, CDR1 is SGHNT and CDR2 is YYREEE (reference sequence). V was trimmed by 3 bases and J by 6 bases, leaving 18 bases between them. The CDR3 loop spans 15 amino acids.

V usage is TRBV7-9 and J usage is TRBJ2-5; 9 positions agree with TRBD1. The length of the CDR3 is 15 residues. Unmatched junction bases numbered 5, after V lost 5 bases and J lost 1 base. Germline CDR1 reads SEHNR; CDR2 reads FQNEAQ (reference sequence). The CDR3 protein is CASSPGQGLQETQYF. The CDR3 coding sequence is TGTGCCAGCAGCCCCGGACAGGGGCTCCAAGAGACCCAGTACTTC.

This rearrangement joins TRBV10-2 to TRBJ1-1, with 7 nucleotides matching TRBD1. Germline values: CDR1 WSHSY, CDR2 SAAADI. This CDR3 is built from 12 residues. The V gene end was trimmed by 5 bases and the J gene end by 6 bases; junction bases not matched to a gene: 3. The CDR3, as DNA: TGCGCCAGCAGTACAGGGGCCTCTGAAGCTTTCTTT. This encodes CASSTGASEAFF.

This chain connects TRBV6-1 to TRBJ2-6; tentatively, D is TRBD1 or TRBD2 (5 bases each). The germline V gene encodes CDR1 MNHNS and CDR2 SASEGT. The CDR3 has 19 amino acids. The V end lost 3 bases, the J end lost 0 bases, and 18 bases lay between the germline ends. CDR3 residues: CASSEPMGTWHSGANVLTF. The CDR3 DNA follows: TGTGCCAGCAGTGAGCCCATGGGGACGTGGCACTCTGGGGCCAACGTCCTGACTTTC.

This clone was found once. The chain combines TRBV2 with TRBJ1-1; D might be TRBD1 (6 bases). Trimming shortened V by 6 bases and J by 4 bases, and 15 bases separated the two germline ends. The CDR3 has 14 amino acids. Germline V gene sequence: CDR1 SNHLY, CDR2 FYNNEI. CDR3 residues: CASSPFRGGTEAFF. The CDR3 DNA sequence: TGTGCCAGCAGCCCTTTTAGGGGGGGCACTGAAGCTTTCTTT.

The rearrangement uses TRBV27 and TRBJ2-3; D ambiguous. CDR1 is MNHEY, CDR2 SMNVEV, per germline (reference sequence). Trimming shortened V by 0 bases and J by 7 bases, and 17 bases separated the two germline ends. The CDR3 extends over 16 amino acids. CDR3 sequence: CASSLSIRGRLNTQYF. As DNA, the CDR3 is TGTGCCAGCAGTTTATCGATTCGCGGACGGTTGAATACGCAGTATTTT.

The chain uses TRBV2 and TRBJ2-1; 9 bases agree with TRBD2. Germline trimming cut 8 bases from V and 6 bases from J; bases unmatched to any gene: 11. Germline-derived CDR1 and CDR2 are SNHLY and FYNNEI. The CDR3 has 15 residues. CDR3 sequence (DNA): TGTGCCAGCGCGCCACCGGGACTAGCCACCAATGAGCAGTTCTTC. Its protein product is CASAPPGLATNEQFF.

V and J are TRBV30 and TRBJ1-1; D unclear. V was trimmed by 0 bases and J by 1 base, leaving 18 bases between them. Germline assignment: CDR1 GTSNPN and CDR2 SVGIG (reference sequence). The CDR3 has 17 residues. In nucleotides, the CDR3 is TGTGCCTGGAGTGTACCCGGACCGTTTAGCCAGAACACTGAAGCTTTCTTT. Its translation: CAWSVPGPFSQNTEAFF.

Written as DNA, the CDR3 is TGCGCCAGCAGTGAAACAGGTTCAATTAGGAGCTCCTATAATTCACCCCTCCACTTT. Translated, it gives CASSETGSIRSSYNSPLHF. This rearrangement joins TRBV10-2 to TRBJ1-6; TRBD1 is a possible D gene (5 bases). Trimming took off 3 bases at V and 0 bases at J, with 18 bases between the two ends. The CDR3 is 19 amino acids. Per germline, CDR1 WSHSY and CDR2 SAAADI.